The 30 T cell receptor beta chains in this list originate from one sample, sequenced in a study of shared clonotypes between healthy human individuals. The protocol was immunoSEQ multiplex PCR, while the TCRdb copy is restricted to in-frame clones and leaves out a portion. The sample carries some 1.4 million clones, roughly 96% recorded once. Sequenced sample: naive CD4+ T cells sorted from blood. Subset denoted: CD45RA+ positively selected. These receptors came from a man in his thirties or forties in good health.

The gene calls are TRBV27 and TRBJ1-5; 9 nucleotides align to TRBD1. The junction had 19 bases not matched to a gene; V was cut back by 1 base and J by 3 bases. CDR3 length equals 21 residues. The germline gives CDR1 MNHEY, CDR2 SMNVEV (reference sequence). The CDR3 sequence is CASSLYPLIADRGVINQPQHF. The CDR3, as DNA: TGTGCCAGCAGTTTATATCCCTTAATTGCGGACAGGGGTGTAATCAATCAGCCCCAGCATTTT.

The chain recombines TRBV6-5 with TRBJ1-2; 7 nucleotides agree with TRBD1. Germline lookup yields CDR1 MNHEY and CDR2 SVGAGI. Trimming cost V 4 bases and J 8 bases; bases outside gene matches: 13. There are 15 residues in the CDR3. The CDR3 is CASSSWTGGSTGYTF. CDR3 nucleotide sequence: TGTGCCAGCAGTTCCTGGACAGGAGGTTCCACGGGCTACACCTTC.

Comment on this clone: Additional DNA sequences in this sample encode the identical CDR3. Written as DNA, the CDR3 is TGTGCCAGCAGCTTAGGGGGTCCGAACACCGGGGAGCTGTTTTTT. Its translation is CASSLGGPNTGELFF. V and J are TRBV7-2 and TRBJ2-2, with no clear D. The V gene's germline CDR1 is SGHTA and CDR2 FQGNSA. The CDR3 is 15 amino acids. Trimming took 1 base from V and 0 from J, leaving 6 bases between them.

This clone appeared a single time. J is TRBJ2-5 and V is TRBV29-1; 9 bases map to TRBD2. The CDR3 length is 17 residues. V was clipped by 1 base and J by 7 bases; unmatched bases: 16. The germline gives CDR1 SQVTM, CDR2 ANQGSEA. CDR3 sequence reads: CSVEGKFAGGVTWTQYF. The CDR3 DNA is TGCAGCGTTGAAGGGAAGTTTGCGGGAGGGGTCACGTGGACCCAGTACTTC.

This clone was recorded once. CDR3 sequence: CASSLGLTVGELFF. The CDR3 DNA reads as TGTGCCAGCAGCTTAGGCCTGACAGTGGGGGAGCTGTTTTTT. The chain has TRBV7-9 and TRBJ2-2; TRBD1 might be the D (5 bases). The CDR3 runs to 14 residues. The germline CDR1 and CDR2 sequences are SEHNR and FQNEAQ (reference sequence). Trimming took off 1 base at V and 8 bases at J, with 11 bases between the two ends.

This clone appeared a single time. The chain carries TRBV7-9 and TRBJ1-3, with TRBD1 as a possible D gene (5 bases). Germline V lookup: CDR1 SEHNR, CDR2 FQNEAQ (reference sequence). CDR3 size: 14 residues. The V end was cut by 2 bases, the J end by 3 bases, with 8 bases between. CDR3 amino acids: CASSLWGDGNTIYF. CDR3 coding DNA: TGTGCCAGCAGCTTATGGGGGGATGGAAACACCATATATTTT.

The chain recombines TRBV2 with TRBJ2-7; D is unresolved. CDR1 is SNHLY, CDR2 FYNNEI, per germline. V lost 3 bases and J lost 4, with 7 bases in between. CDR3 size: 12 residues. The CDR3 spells CASSDLQYEQYF. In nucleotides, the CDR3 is TGTGCCAGCAGTGACCTTCAGTACGAGCAGTACTTC.

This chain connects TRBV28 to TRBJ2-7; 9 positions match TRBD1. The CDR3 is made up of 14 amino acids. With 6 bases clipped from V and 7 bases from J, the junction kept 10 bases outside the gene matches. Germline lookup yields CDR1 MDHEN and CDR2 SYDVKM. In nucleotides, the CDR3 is TGTGCCAGCAGCCCGGGACAGGGATTACGGGAGCAGTACTTC. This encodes CASSPGQGLREQYF.

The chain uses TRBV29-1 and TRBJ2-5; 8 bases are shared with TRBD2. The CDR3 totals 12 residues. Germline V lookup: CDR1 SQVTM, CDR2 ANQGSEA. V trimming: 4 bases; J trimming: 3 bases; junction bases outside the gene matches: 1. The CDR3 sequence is CSVGLAKETQYF. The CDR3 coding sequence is TGCAGCGTTGGACTAGCGAAAGAGACCCAGTACTTC. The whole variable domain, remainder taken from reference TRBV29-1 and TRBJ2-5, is SAVISQKPSRDICQRGTSLTIQCQVDSQVTMMFWYRQQPGQSLTLIATANQGSEATYESGFVIDKFPISRPNLTFSTLTVSNMSPEDSSIYLCSVGLAKETQYFGPGTRLLVL.

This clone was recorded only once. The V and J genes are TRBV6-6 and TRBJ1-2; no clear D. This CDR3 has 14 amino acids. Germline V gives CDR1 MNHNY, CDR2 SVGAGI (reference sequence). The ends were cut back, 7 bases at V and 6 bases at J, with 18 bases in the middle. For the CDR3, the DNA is TGTGCCAGCATCTACGGTAGGGTTGGTAATGGCTACACCTTC. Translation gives CASIYGRVGNGYTF.

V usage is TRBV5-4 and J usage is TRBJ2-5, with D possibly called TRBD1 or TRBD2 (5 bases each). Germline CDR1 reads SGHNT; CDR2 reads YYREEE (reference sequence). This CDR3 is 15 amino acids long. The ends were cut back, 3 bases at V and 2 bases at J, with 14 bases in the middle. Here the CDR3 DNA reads TGTGCCAGCAGCTCCGGGACCCGTGAGCAAGAGACCCAGTACTTC. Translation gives CASSSGTREQETQYF.

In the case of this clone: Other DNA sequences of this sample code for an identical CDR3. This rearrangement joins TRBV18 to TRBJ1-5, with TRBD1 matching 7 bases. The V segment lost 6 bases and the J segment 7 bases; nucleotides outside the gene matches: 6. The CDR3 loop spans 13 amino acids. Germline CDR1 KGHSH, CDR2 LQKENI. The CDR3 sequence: CASSQGVGQPQHF. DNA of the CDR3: TGTGCCAGCTCGCAGGGGGTCGGACAGCCCCAGCATTTT.

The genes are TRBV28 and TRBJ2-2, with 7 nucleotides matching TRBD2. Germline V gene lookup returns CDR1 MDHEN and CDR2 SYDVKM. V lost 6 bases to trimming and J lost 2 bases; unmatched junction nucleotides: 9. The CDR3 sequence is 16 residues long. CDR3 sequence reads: CASRWTRIGNTGELFF. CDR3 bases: TGTGCCAGCAGGTGGACTAGAATAGGTAACACCGGGGAGCTGTTTTTT.

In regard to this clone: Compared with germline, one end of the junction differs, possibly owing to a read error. The CDR3 reads CASSLAGVNNEQFF. The CDR3 DNA follows: TGTGCTAGCAGCTTAGCGGGAGTTAACAATGAGCAGTTCTTC. V and J are TRBV7-7 and TRBJ2-1; TRBD2 matches at 9 bases. Germline CDR1 reads SSHAT; CDR2 reads FNYEAQ (reference sequence). The CDR3 covers 14 residues.

CDR3 sequence (DNA): TGTGCCAGCAGCTCCCGGACAGGGGTCGGCTACACCTTC. This sequence encodes CASSSRTGVGYTF. The rearrangement links TRBV11-2 to TRBJ1-2, with 9 bases matching TRBD1. V was pared by 4 bases and J by 8 bases, with 5 bases of the junction left unmatched. Germline assignment: CDR1 SGHAT and CDR2 FQNNGV. CDR3 length equals 13 residues.

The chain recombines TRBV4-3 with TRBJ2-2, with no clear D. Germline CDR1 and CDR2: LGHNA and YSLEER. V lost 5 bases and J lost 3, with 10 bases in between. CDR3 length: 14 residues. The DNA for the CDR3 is TGCGCCAGCAGCACCCTAAACTACACCGGGGAGCTGTTTTTT. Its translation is CASSTLNYTGELFF.

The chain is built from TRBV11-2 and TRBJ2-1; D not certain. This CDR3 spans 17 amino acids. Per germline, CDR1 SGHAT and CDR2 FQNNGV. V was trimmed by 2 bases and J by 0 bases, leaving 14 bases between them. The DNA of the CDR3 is TGTGCCAGCAGCTTACGCGAGAGCGCAAGCTCCTACAATGAGCAGTTCTTC. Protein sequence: CASSLRESASSYNEQFF. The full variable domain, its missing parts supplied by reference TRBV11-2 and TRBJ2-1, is EAGVAQSPRYKIIEKRQSVAFWCNPISGHATLYWYQQILGQGPKLLIQFQNNGVVDDSQLPKDRFSAERLKGVDSTLKIQPAKLEDSAVYLCASSLRESASSYNEQFFGPGTRLTVL.

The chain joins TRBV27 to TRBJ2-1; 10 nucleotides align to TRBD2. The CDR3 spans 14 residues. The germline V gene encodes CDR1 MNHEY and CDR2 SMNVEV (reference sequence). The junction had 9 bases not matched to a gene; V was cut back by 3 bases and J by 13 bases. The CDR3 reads CASSFASGSLGQFF. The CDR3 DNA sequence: TGTGCCAGCAGTTTCGCTAGCGGGAGCTTAGGTCAGTTCTTC.

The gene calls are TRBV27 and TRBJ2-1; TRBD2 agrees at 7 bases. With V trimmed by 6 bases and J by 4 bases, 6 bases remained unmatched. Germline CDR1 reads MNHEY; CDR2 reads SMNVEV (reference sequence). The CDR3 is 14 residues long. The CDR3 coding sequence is TGTGCCAGCAGAGAGATTAGCGGGTACAATGAGCAGTTCTTC. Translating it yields CASREISGYNEQFF.

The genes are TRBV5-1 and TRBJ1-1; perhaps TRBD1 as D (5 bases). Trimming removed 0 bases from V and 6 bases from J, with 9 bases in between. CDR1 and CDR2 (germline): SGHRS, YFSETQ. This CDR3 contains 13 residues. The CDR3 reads CASSLAPTAEAFF. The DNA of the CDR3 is TGCGCCAGCAGCTTGGCCCCGACAGCTGAAGCTTTCTTT.

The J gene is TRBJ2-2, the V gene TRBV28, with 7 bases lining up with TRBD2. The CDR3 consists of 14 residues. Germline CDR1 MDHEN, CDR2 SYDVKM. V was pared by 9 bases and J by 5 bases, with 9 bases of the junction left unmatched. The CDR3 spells CASTVRGRTGELFF. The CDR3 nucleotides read TGTGCCAGTACAGTTCGCGGGAGAACCGGGGAGCTGTTTTTT.

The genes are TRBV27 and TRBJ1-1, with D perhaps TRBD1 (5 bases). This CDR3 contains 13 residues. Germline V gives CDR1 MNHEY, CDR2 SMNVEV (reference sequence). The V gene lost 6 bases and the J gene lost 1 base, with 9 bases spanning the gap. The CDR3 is CASRGGRNTEAFF. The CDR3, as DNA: TGTGCCAGCAGGGGGGGACGGAACACTGAAGCTTTCTTT.

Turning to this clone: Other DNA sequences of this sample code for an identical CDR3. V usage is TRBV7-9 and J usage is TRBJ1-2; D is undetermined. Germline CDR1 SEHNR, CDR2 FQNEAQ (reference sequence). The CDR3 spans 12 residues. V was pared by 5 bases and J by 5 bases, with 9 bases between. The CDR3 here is CASSLAGYGYTF. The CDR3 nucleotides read TGTGCCAGCAGCCTGGCCGGGTATGGCTACACCTTC.

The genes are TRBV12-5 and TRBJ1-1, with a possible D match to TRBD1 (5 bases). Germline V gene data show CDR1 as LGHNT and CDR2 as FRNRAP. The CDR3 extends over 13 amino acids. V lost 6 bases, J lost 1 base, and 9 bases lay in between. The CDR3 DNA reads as TGTGCTAGTGGACGGGACCCGAACACTGAAGCTTTCTTT. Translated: CASGRDPNTEAFF. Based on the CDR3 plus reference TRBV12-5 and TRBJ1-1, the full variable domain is DARVTQTPRHKVTEMGQEVTMRCQPILGHNTVFWYRQTMMQGLELLAYFRNRAPLDDSGMPKDRFSAEMPDATLATLKIQPSEPRDSAVYFCASGRDPNTEAFFGQGTRLTVV.

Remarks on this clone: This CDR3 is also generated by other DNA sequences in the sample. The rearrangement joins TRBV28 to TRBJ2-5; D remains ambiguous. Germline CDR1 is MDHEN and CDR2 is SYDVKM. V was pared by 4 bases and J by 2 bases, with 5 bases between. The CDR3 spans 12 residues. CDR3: CASSSVQETQYF. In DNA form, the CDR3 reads TGTGCCAGCAGTTCGGTACAAGAGACCCAGTACTTC.

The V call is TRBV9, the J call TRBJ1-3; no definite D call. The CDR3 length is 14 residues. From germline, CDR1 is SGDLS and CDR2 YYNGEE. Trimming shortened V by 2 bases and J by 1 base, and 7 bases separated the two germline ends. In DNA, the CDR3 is TGTGCCAGCAGCGTGAAGGGATCTGGAAACACCATATATTTT. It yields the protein CASSVKGSGNTIYF.

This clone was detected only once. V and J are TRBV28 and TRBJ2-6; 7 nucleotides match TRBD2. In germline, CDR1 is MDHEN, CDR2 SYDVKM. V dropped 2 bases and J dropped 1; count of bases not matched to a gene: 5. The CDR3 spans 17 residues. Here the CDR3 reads CASSLMRGKSGANVLTF. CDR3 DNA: TGTGCCAGCAGTTTAATGCGGGGGAAGTCTGGGGCCAACGTCCTGACTTTC. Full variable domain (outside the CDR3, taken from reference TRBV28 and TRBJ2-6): DVKVTQSSRYLVKRTGEKVFLECVQDMDHENMFWYRQDPGLGLRLIYFSYDVKMKEKGDIPEGYSVSREKKERFSLILESASTNQTSMYLCASSLMRGKSGANVLTFGAGSRLTVL.

This chain's CDR3 is CASGLGGPEAFF. As DNA, the CDR3 is TGTGCTAGTGGTTTGGGGGGTCCTGAAGCTTTCTTT. The J gene is TRBJ1-1, the V gene TRBV12-5; D is ambiguous. The V gene lost 1 base and the J gene lost 6 bases, with 6 bases spanning the gap. The length of the CDR3 is 12 residues. Germline V gene lookup returns CDR1 LGHNT and CDR2 FRNRAP.

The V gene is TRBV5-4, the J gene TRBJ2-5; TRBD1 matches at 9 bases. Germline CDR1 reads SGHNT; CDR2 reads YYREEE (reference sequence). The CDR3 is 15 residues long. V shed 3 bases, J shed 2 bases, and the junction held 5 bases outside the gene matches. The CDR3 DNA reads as TGTGCCAGCAGCTACGGACAGGGGATTCAAGAGACCCAGTACTTC. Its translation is CASSYGQGIQETQYF. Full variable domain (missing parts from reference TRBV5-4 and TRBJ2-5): ETGVTQSPTHLIKTRGQQVTLRCSSQSGHNTVSWYQQALGQGPQFIFQYYREEENGRGNFPPRFSGLQFPNYSSELNVNALELDDSALYLCASSYGQGIQETQYFGPGTRLLVL.

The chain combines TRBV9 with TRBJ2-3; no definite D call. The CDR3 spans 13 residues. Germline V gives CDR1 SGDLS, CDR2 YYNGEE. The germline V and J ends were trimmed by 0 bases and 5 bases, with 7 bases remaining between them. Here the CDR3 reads CASSVDSGDTQYF. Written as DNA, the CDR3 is TGTGCCAGCAGCGTAGACTCAGGAGATACGCAGTATTTT. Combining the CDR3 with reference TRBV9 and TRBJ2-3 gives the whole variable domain DSGVTQTPKHLITATGQRVTLRCSPRSGDLSVYWYQQSLDQGLQFLIQYYNGEERAKGNILERFSAQQFPDLHSELNLSSLELGDSALYFCASSVDSGDTQYFGPGTRLTVL.